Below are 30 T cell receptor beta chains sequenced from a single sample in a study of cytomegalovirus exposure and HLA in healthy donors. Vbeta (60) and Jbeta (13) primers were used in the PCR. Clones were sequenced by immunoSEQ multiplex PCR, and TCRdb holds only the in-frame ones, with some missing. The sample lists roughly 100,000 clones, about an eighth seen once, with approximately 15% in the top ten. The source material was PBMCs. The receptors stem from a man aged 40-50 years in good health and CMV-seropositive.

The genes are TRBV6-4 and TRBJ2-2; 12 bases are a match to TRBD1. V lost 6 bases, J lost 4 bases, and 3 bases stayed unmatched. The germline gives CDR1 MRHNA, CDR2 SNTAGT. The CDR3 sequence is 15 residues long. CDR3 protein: CASRGQGASTGELFF. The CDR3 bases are TGTGCCAGCAGGGGACAGGGGGCGAGCACCGGGGAGCTGTTTTTT.

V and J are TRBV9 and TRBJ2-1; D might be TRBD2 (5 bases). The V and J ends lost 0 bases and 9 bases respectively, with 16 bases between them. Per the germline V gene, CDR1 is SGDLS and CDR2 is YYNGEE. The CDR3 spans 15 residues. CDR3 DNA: TGTGCCAGCAGCGTAGCCGGGGAACAATGGAGTGAGCAGTTCTTC. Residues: CASSVAGEQWSEQFF.

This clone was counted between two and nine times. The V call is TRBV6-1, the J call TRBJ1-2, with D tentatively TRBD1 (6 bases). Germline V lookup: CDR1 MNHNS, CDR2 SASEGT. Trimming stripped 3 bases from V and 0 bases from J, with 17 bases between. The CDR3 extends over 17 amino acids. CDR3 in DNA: TGTGCCAGCAGTGATAACGCACTGACAGGCGCTAACTATGGCTACACCTTC. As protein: CASSDNALTGANYGYTF.

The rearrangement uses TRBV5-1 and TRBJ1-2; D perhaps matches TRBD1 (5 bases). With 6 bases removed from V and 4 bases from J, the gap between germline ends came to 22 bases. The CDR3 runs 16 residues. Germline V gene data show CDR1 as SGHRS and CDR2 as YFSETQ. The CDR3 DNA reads TGCGCCAGCACCCCAAACCTGGGGGGTGGGTTCTATGGCTACACCTTC. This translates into CASTPNLGGGFYGYTF.

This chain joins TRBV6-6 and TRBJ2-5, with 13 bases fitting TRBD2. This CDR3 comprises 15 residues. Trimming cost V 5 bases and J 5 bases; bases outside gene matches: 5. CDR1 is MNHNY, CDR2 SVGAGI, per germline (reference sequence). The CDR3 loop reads CASSLLAGGVETQYF. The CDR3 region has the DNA TGTGCCAGCAGTCTACTAGCGGGAGGGGTGGAGACCCAGTACTTC.

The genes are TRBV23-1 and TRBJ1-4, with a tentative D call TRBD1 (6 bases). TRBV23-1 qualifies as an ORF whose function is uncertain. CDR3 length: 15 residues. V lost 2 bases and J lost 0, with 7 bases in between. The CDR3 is CASSQQGTTNEKLFF. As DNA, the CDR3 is TGCGCCAGCAGTCAACAGGGGACAACTAATGAAAAACTGTTTTTT.

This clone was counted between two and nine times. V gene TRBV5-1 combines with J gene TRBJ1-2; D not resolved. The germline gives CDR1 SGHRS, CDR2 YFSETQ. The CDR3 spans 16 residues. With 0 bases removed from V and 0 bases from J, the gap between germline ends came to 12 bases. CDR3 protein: CASSLATLGANYGYTF. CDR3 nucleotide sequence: TGCGCCAGCAGCTTGGCCACCCTCGGGGCTAACTATGGCTACACCTTC.

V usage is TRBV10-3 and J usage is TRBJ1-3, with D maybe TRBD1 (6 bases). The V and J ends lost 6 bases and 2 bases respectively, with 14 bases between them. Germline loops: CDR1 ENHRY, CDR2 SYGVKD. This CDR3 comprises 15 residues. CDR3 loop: CAISRGEGPGNTIYF. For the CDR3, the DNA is TGTGCCATCAGCAGGGGCGAAGGCCCTGGAAACACCATATATTTT.

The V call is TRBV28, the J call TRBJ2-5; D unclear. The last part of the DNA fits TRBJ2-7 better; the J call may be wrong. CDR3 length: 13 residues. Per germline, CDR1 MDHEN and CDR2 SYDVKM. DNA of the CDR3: TGTGCCAGCAGTTGGGCAGCTTCCTACGAGCAGTACTTC. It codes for CASSWAASYEQYF.

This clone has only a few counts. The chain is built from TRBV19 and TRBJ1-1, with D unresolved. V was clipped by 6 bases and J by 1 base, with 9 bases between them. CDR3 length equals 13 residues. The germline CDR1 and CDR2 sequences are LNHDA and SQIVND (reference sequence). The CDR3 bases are TGTGCCAGTAGCACTACACAGAACACTGAAGCTTTCTTT. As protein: CASSTTQNTEAFF.

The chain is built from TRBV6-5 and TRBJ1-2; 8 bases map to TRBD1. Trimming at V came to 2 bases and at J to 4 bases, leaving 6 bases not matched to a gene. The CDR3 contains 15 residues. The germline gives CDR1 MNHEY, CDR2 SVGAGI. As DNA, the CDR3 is TGTGCCAGCAGTTACGGGGGCCAGGGGGCCTATGGCTACACCTTC. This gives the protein CASSYGGQGAYGYTF.

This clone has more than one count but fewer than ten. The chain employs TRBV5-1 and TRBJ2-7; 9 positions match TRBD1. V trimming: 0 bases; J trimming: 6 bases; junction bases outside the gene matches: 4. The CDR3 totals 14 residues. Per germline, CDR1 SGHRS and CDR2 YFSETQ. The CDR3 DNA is TGCGCCAGCAGCTTGGAGACGACAGGGGGCGAGCAGTACTTC. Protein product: CASSLETTGGEQYF.

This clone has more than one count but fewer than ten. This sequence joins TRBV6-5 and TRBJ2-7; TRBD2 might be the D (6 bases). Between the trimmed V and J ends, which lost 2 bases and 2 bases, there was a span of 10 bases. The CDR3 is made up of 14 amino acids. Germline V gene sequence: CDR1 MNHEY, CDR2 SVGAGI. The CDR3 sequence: CASSYREKTYEQYF. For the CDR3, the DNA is TGTGCCAGCAGTTACCGGGAGAAAACCTACGAGCAGTACTTC.

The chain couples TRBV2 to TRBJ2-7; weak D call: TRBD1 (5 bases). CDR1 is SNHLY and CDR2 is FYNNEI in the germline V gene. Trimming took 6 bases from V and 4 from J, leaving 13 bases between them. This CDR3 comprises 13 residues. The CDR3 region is CASRGIDRYEQYF. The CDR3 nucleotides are TGTGCCAGCAGGGGGATCGACAGATACGAGCAGTACTTC. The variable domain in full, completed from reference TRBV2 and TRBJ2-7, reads EPEVTQTPSHQVTQMGQEVILRCVPISNHLYFYWYRQILGQKVEFLVSFYNNEISEKSEIFDDQFSVERPDGSNFTLKIRSTKLEDSAMYFCASRGIDRYEQYFGPGTRLTVT.

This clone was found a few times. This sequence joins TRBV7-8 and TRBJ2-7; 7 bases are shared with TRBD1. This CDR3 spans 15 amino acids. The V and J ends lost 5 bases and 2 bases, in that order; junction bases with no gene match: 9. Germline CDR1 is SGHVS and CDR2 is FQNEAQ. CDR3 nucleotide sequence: TGTGCCAGCAGCCCAGGGGGACCAGTAACCTACGAGCAGTACTTC. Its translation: CASSPGGPVTYEQYF.

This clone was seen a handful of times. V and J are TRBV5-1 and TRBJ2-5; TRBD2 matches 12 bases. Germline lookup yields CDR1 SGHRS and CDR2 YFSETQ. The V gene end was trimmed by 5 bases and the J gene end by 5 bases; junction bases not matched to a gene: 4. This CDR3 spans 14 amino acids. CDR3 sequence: CASRLAGGAETQYF. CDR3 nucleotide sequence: TGCGCCAGCAGGCTAGCGGGAGGGGCGGAGACCCAGTACTTC.

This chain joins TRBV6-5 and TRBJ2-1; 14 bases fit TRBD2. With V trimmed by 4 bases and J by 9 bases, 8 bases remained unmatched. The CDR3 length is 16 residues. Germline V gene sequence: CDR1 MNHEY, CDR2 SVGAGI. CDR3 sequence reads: CASSSTGLAGDSEQFF. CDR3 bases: TGTGCCAGCAGTTCTACGGGACTAGCGGGAGATAGTGAGCAGTTCTTC.

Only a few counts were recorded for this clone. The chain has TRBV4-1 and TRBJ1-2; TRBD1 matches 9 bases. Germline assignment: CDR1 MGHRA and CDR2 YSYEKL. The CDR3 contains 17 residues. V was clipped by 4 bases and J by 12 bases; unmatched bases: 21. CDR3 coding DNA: TGCGCCAGCAGCCTCAATTTAAGGCACCCGGGACAGGGATTTCACACCTTC. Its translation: CASSLNLRHPGQGFHTF.

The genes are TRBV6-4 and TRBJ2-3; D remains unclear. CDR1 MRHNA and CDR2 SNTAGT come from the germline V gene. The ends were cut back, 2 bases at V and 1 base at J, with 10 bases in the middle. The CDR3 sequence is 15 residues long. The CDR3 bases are TGTGCCAGCAGTGACACCCCTGAGGGCACAGATACGCAGTATTTT. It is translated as CASSDTPEGTDTQYF.

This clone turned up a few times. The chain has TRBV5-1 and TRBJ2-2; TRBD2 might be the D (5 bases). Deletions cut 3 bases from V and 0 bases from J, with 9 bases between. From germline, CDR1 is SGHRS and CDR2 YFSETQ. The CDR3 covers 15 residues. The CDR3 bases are TGCGCCAGCAGCTACCCGGACTCGAACACCGGGGAGCTGTTTTTT. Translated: CASSYPDSNTGELFF.

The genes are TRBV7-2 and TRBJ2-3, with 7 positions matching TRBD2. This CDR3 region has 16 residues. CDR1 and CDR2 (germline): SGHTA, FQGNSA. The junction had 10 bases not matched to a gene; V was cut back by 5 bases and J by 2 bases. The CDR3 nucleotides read TGTGCCAGCAGCAAGCGACTAGCAGCTTCCACAGATACGCAGTATTTT. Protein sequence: CASSKRLAASTDTQYF.

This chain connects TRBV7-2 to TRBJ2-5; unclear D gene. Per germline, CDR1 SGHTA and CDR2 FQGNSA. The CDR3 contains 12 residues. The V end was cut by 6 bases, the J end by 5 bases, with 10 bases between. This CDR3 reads CASSPFSETQYF. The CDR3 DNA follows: TGTGCCAGCAGTCCGTTTTCGGAGACCCAGTACTTC.

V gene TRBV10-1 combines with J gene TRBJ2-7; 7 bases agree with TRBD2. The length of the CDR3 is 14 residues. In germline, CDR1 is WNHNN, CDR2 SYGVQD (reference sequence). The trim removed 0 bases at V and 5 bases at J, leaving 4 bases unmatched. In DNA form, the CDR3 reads TGCGCCAGCAGTGAGTCGGCGGGAGAGGACGAGCAGTACTTC. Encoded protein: CASSESAGEDEQYF.

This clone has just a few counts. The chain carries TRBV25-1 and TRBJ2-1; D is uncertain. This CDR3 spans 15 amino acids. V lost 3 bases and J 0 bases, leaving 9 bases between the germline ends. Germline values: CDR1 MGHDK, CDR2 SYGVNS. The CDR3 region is CASSDAVSSYNEQFF. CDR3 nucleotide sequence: TGTGCCAGCAGTGATGCGGTTTCCTCCTACAATGAGCAGTTCTTC.

The CDR3 coding sequence is TGTGCCAGCAGTTACCGGACAGGGGGCACTGAAGCTTTCTTT. It translates to CASSYRTGGTEAFF. V and J are TRBV25-1 and TRBJ1-1; 10 nucleotides line up with TRBD1. The trim removed 5 bases at V and 4 bases at J, leaving 4 bases unmatched. Germline CDR1 and CDR2: MGHDK and SYGVNS. The CDR3 has 14 amino acids.

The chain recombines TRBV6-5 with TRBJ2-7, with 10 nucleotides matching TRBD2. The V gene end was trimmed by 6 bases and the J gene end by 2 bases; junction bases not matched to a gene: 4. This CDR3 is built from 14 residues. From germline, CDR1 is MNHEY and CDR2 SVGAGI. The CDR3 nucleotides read TGTGCCAGCAGGATTAGCGGGAGGACCTACGAGCAGTACTTC. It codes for CASRISGRTYEQYF.

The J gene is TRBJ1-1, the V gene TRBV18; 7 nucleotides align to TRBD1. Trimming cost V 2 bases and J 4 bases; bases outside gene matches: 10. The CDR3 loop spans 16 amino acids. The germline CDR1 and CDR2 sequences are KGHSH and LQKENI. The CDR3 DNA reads TGTGCCAGCTCACCAGGGAGACAGGGATTTCTCACTGAAGCTTTCTTT. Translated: CASSPGRQGFLTEAFF.

CDR3 loop: CASSLDSVYGYTF. CDR3 DNA sequence: TGTGCCAGCAGTTTGGACAGCGTCTATGGCTACACCTTC. J is TRBJ1-2 and V is TRBV6-6; tentative D call: TRBD1 (6 bases). In germline, CDR1 is MNHNY, CDR2 SVGAGI (reference sequence). The CDR3 covers 13 residues. V was pared by 4 bases and J by 4 bases, with 10 bases between.

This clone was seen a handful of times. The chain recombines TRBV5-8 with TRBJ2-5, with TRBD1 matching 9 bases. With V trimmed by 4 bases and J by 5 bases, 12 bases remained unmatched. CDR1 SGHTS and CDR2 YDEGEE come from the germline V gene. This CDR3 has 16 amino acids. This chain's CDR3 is CASSVGQGGNRETQYF. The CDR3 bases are TGTGCCAGCAGCGTGGGACAGGGAGGTAATCGGGAGACCCAGTACTTC.

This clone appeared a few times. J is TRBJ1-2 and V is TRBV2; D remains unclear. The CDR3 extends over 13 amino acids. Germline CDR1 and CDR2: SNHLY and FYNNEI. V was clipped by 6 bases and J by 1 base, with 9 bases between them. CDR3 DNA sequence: TGTGCCAGCAGCGGGGTCTTTAACTATGGCTACACCTTC. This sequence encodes CASSGVFNYGYTF.